The 26 T cell receptor beta chains given below trace back to one sample, sequenced in a study of long-term antiretroviral therapy in people with HIV. Survey-level resolution applied to immunoSEQ assay v3.0. The method was immunoSEQ multiplex PCR; TCRdb's version includes in-frame clones alone and lacks a portion of them. The sample holds about 33,000 clones; about three quarters are singletons and the top ten take roughly 7.2%. This specimen was unsorted PBMCs, taken 2 years after starting antiretroviral therapy. These receptors were taken from a woman aged 45 to 65 with HIV.

This clone was detected only once. The V gene is TRBV18, the J gene TRBJ1-6; D remains ambiguous. CDR3 length: 14 residues. V lost 7 bases and J lost 7, with 14 bases in between. From germline, CDR1 is KGHSH and CDR2 LQKENI. CDR3 region: CASLLTFKNSPLHF. The DNA for the CDR3 is TGTGCCAGCTTATTGACCTTTAAGAATTCACCCCTCCACTTT. The complete variable domain, with remaining parts taken from reference TRBV18 and TRBJ1-6, reads NAGVMQNPRHLVRRRGQEARLRCSPMKGHSHVYWYRQLPEEGLKFMVYLQKENIIDESGMPKERFSAEFPKEGPSILRIQQVVRGDSAAYFCASLLTFKNSPLHFGNGTRLTVT.

J is TRBJ1-3 and V is TRBV21-1. TRBV21-1 is marked as a pseudogene. This CDR3 has 17 amino acids. CDR3 sequence reads: CASHKKARPGCRDTIYF. The DNA of the CDR3 is TGTGCCAGCCATAAAAAAGCAAGGCCGGGGTGCAGAGACACCATATATTTT.

V is TRBV2 and J is TRBJ2-1; 7 nucleotides line up with TRBD2. Germline loops: CDR1 SNHLY, CDR2 FYNNEI. The CDR3 is 15 amino acids. Trimming removed 3 bases from V and 6 bases from J; junction bases left unmatched: 8. For the CDR3, the DNA is TGTGCCAGCAGTGATGGGACTCGGGAGGTCAATGAGCAGTTCTTC. This gives the protein CASSDGTREVNEQFF.

The chain combines TRBV18 with TRBJ1-4; perhaps TRBD1 as D (6 bases). There are 14 residues in the CDR3. V lost 3 bases to trimming and J lost 7 bases, with 12 bases between them. Germline V gene data show CDR1 as KGHSH and CDR2 as LQKENI. The CDR3, as DNA: TGTGCCAGCTCACCGGACAGATCTCTTGAAAAACTGTTTTTT. Protein sequence: CASSPDRSLEKLFF.

The J gene is TRBJ1-1, the V gene TRBV28; D gene unclear. Germline values: CDR1 MDHEN, CDR2 SYDVKM. Trimming took off 6 bases at V and 1 base at J, with 9 bases between the two ends. The CDR3 length is 13 residues. The CDR3 sequence is CASRFPGNTEAFF. The CDR3 DNA reads TGTGCCAGCAGGTTCCCGGGGAACACTGAAGCTTTCTTT.

The chain has TRBV7-8 and TRBJ2-2; TRBD2 might be the D (7 bases). Trimming left V 4 bases short and J 2 bases short, with 11 bases between. This CDR3 has 15 amino acids. Germline V gives CDR1 SGHVS, CDR2 FQNEAQ. The CDR3 DNA reads as TGTGCCAGCAGCTCCGCGGGGGCAAACACCGGGGAGCTGTTTTTT. The encoded protein is CASSSAGANTGELFF.

The chain combines TRBV5-1 with TRBJ2-1; D perhaps matches TRBD2 (7 bases). V was clipped by 3 bases and J by 9 bases, with 22 bases between them. Germline CDR1 is SGHRS and CDR2 is YFSETQ. CDR3 length equals 16 residues. In nucleotides, the CDR3 is TGCGCCAGCAGCTCGAGGGTCGGACGGGGGGCCGGTGAGCAGTTCTTC. This translates into CASSSRVGRGAGEQFF.

V gene TRBV5-6 combines with J gene TRBJ2-3; D is ambiguous. There are 13 residues in the CDR3. V was trimmed by 4 bases and J by 0 bases, leaving 6 bases between them. From germline, CDR1 is SGHDT and CDR2 YYEEEE. DNA of the CDR3: TGTGCCAGCAGCCTCACTAGCACAGATACGCAGTATTTT. Its translation is CASSLTSTDTQYF. The full variable domain, completed using reference TRBV5-6 and TRBJ2-3, is DAGVTQSPTHLIKTRGQQVTLRCSPKSGHDTVSWYQQALGQGPQFIFQYYEEEERQRGNFPDRFSGHQFPNYSSELNVNALLLGDSALYLCASSLTSTDTQYFGPGTRLTVL.

This chain links TRBV12-5 with TRBJ2-1; 10 positions match TRBD1. The CDR3 has 12 residues. Trimming took 3 bases from V and 13 from J; bases not matched to a gene: 3. Germline V gives CDR1 LGHNT, CDR2 FRNRAP. The CDR3, as DNA: TGTGCTAGTGGTTTTGGGGACAGGGGACAGTTCTTC. As protein: CASGFGDRGQFF.

The chain employs TRBV7-3 and TRBJ2-2; either TRBD1 or TRBD2 may fit D (5 bases each). This CDR3 is 16 amino acids long. Germline V gene sequence: CDR1 SGHTA, CDR2 FQGTGA. V was shortened by 5 bases and J by 3 bases, with 16 bases between the two germline ends. This chain's CDR3 is CASSLPGPGDTGELFF. The CDR3 nucleotides read TGTGCCAGCAGCCTCCCGGGACCCGGGGACACCGGGGAGCTGTTTTTT.

The chain recombines TRBV7-9 with TRBJ1-6; D is unclear. V lost 6 bases and J lost 5, with 11 bases in between. The CDR3 is made up of 14 amino acids. Looked up from germline, CDR1 is SEHNR and CDR2 is FQNEAQ (reference sequence). The CDR3 loop is CASRLAQDNSPLHF. The CDR3 DNA follows: TGTGCCAGCAGGCTTGCGCAGGATAATTCACCCCTCCACTTT.

This clone has a single count. The chain recombines TRBV11-2 with TRBJ1-1, with TRBD1 matching 8 bases. This CDR3 is built from 16 residues. Germline CDR1 and CDR2: SGHAT and FQNNGV. Trimming took 5 bases from V and 0 from J; bases not matched to a gene: 8. CDR3 DNA sequence: TGTGCCAGCAGCACCTTCAGGGGGCCAATGAACACTGAAGCTTTCTTT. It is translated as CASSTFRGPMNTEAFF.

This clone was detected only once. CDR3 protein: CASSVDGGGINEQFF. DNA of the CDR3: TGTGCCAGCAGCGTAGACGGGGGGGGGATCAATGAGCAGTTCTTC. V and J are TRBV9 and TRBJ2-1; 8 positions match TRBD2. Per the germline V gene, CDR1 is SGDLS and CDR2 is YYNGEE. The CDR3 consists of 15 residues. Unmatched junction bases numbered 5, after V lost 0 bases and J lost 6 bases.

This clone was detected only a few times. The rearrangement joins TRBV7-9 to TRBJ1-1; TRBD1 is a possible D gene (5 bases). The V end was cut by 2 bases, the J end by 6 bases, with 7 bases between. Germline-derived CDR1 and CDR2 are SEHNR and FQNEAQ (reference sequence). The CDR3 runs to 12 residues. The CDR3 here is CASSLQQAEAFF. In DNA form, the CDR3 reads TGTGCCAGCAGCTTACAACAGGCTGAAGCTTTCTTT.

The chain couples TRBV7-3 to TRBJ1-1, with 7 bases identical to TRBD1. V shed 3 bases and J 4 bases; nucleotides not matched to a gene: 2. Germline loops: CDR1 SGHTA, CDR2 FQGTGA. The length of the CDR3 is 13 residues. The CDR3 reads CASSFQGGTEAFF. The CDR3 region has the DNA TGTGCCAGCAGCTTCCAGGGGGGCACTGAAGCTTTCTTT.

About this clone itself: Additional DNA sequences in this sample encode the identical CDR3. The J gene is TRBJ2-5, the V gene TRBV15; 7 nucleotides line up with TRBD1. CDR3 size: 12 residues. Germline V lookup: CDR1 LNHNV, CDR2 YYDKDF (reference sequence). The ends lost 5 bases at V and 5 bases at J; junction bases unmatched: 2. The CDR3 DNA reads as TGTGCCACCAGCCCCAGGGGGGAGACCCAGTACTTC. Its translation is CATSPRGETQYF. Supplemented by reference TRBV15 and TRBJ2-5, the full variable domain reads DAMVIQNPRYQVTQFGKPVTLSCSQTLNHNVMYWYQQKSSQAPKLLFHYYDKDFNNEADTPDNFQSRRPNTSFCFLDIRSPGLGDTAMYLCATSPRGETQYFGPGTRLLVL.

This rearrangement joins TRBV21-1 to TRBJ2-7; the table names TRBD1, a call not compared with the DNA. TRBV21-1 is termed a pseudogene. This CDR3 region has 16 residues. CDR3 DNA sequence: TGTGCCAGCAGCAAAAGTATGGAAAAGGACAGATACGAGCAGTACGTC. It codes for CASSKSMEKDRYEQYV.

V is TRBV29-1 and J is TRBJ2-3, with D maybe TRBD1 (5 bases). The CDR3 loop spans 12 amino acids. Between the trimmed V and J ends, which lost 6 bases and 10 bases, there was a span of 17 bases. CDR1 and CDR2 from the germline V gene are SQVTM and ANQGSEA. DNA for the CDR3: TGCAGCGTCAAGAATAACAGGAATTCGCAGTATTTT. Its protein is CSVKNNRNSQYF.

This clone was detected only a few times. V usage is TRBV6-6 and J usage is TRBJ2-5, with no clear D. The CDR3 is 12 amino acids. V was trimmed by 6 bases and J by 9 bases, leaving 14 bases between them. Germline V gene sequence: CDR1 MNHNY, CDR2 SVGAGI (reference sequence). Here the CDR3 DNA reads TGTGCCAGCAGCAACGAGGTGGTGGCCCAGTACTTC. Translated: CASSNEVVAQYF.

This chain links TRBV12-5 with TRBJ2-7, with 10 bases identical to TRBD2. The CDR3 length is 16 residues. After removal of 0 bases from V and 3 bases from J, the junction contained 5 bases not matched to a gene. Germline lookup yields CDR1 LGHNT and CDR2 FRNRAP. The CDR3 is CASGLVFSGGIYEQYF. The DNA of the CDR3 is TGTGCTAGTGGTTTGGTCTTTAGCGGGGGGATCTACGAGCAGTACTTC.

V is TRBV6-5 and J is TRBJ1-5, with D unclear. The germline V and J ends were trimmed by 4 bases and 0 bases, with 4 bases remaining between them. The germline CDR1 and CDR2 sequences are MNHEY and SVGAGI. CDR3 length equals 13 residues. Written as DNA, the CDR3 is TGTGCCAGCAGTTCCAGTAGCAATCAGCCCCAGCATTTT. It encodes CASSSSSNQPQHF.

V and J are TRBV6-6 and TRBJ1-3; D is perhaps TRBD1 (5 bases). Germline V gene sequence: CDR1 MNHNY, CDR2 SVGAGI (reference sequence). The CDR3 is 15 residues long. Trimming stripped 0 bases from V and 0 bases from J, with 6 bases between. Here the CDR3 DNA reads TGTGCCAGCAGTTACTCAGACAGCTCTGGAAACACCATATATTTT. This translates into CASSYSDSSGNTIYF.

The chain recombines TRBV10-3 with TRBJ2-5; the match to TRBD1 covers 9 bases. CDR1 and CDR2 from the germline V gene are ENHRY and SYGVKD. There are 16 residues in the CDR3. V dropped 4 bases and J dropped 4; count of bases not matched to a gene: 10. The CDR3 sequence: CAISGNLGTGSETQYF. CDR3 nucleotide sequence: TGTGCCATCAGTGGTAACCTGGGGACAGGGTCAGAGACCCAGTACTTC.

The V gene is TRBV10-3, the J gene TRBJ2-1; 16 bases agree with TRBD2. Germline assignment: CDR1 ENHRY and CDR2 SYGVKD. V lost 9 bases and J lost 10; bases outside the gene matches: 6. This CDR3 comprises 14 residues. CDR3: CAIGTSGGAEEQFF. DNA for the CDR3: TGTGCCATTGGGACTAGCGGGGGGGCTGAGGAGCAGTTCTTC.

The rearrangement links TRBV7-9 to TRBJ2-5; the D call may be TRBD1 or TRBD2 (7 bases each). V dropped 6 bases and J dropped 5 bases, with 16 bases sitting between them. Per the germline V gene, CDR1 is SEHNR and CDR2 is FQNEAQ (reference sequence). The CDR3 covers 14 residues. DNA of the CDR3: TGTGCCAGCAGAAGGGAGGGGGCCGGTGAGACCCAGTACTTC. Its protein product is CASRREGAGETQYF.

This sequence joins TRBV6-5 and TRBJ2-3; D is unclear. Trimming removed 0 bases at V and 6 bases at J, with 10 bases between. The length of the CDR3 is 14 residues. The germline V gene has CDR1 MNHEY and CDR2 SVGAGI. The CDR3 DNA follows: TGTGCCAGCAGTTACTCCCACTCCGGGGATACGCAGTATTTT. This codes for CASSYSHSGDTQYF.